The entry that follows covers one T cell receptor beta chain sequence. Antigen specificity is unknown. The sample belongs to a study of identical twins. Template switching added a universal primer site; cDNA carried unique molecular identifiers. TCRdb itself ran the 5' RACE reads through MiXCR, one entry per CDR3 protein. Among 1.5 million to 2 million distinct CDR3 sequences listed, more than 30% were seen once. Overall study results and limits: Among monozygotic twins, out-of-frame TCR alpha sharing exceeded what models predicted. The authors noted that invariant MAIT and iNKT cells could partly confound zero-insertion analyses.

V lost 3 bases to trimming and J lost 10 bases; unmatched junction nucleotides: 4. This CDR3 contains 13 residues. Germline CDR1 reads SGHRS; CDR2 reads YFSETQ. Donors were all healthy Caucasians. Sequenced sample: cord blood. This receptor was taken from a newborn girl in good health. The rearrangement joins TRBV5-1 to TRBJ1-4; 9 positions agree with TRBD1. The CDR3 DNA sequence: TGCGCCAGCAGCTGGACGACAGGGGGAAAACTGTTTTTT. As protein: CASSWTTGGKLFF.